The 17 T cell receptor beta chains below all came from one sample that was sequenced in a study of cytomegalovirus exposure and HLA in healthy donors. The PCR made use of 60 Vbeta and 13 Jbeta primers. Here immunoSEQ multiplex PCR was the method, and the copy in TCRdb shows in-frame clones only, minus some. The sample includes 90,000 or so clones, 55% to 75% seen only once; the top ten take about 2.9%. Material for sequencing was PBMCs. These TCRs come from a man between 50 and 59 years old in good health and CMV-seronegative.

This sequence joins TRBV2 and TRBJ1-5; 7 bases line up with TRBD1. CDR1 and CDR2 from the germline V gene are SNHLY and FYNNEI. Trimming took 6 bases from V and 7 from J; bases not matched to a gene: 9. The CDR3 extends over 14 amino acids. The CDR3 region is CASRETGMMQPQHF. In DNA, the CDR3 is TGTGCCAGCAGGGAGACAGGGATGATGCAGCCCCAGCATTTT.

CDR3 residues: CASSPGIAWYEQYV. As DNA, the CDR3 is TGTGCCAGCTCCCCAGGTATTGCCTGGTACGAGCAGTACGTC. This chain connects TRBV6-1 to TRBJ2-7; D gene ambiguous. The germline V gene has CDR1 MNHNS and CDR2 SASEGT. The CDR3 contains 14 residues. The V end was cut by 8 bases, the J end by 4 bases, with 18 bases between.

This chain connects TRBV2 to TRBJ2-1, with unresolved D. This CDR3 spans 13 amino acids. V shed 6 bases and J shed 9 bases, with 15 bases lying between them. The germline CDR1 and CDR2 sequences are SNHLY and FYNNEI. The chain's CDR3 is CASSPPSAGEQFF. As DNA, the CDR3 is TGTGCCAGCAGCCCCCCGTCGGCAGGTGAGCAGTTCTTC.

V usage is TRBV2 and J usage is TRBJ2-5, with a weak D call TRBD2 (5 bases). The CDR3 has 14 amino acids. Germline V CDR1 and CDR2: SNHLY, FYNNEI. Trimming left V 3 bases short and J 2 bases short, with 10 bases between. CDR3 loop: CASSDARGQETQYF. The CDR3, as DNA: TGTGCCAGCAGTGACGCACGAGGGCAAGAGACCCAGTACTTC.

This clone was counted a few times. The gene calls are TRBV25-1 and TRBJ2-1, with D possibly being TRBD1 (5 bases). The CDR3 sequence is 13 residues long. V was cut by 2 bases and J by 10 bases, with 12 bases left in between. Germline V gene lookup returns CDR1 MGHDK and CDR2 SYGVNS. The CDR3 bases are TGTGCCAGCAGTGAACAGGTGGGGCGAGAGCAGTTCTTC. Residues: CASSEQVGREQFF.

In the case of this clone: This same CDR3 is encoded by further DNA sequences in the sample. The rearrangement joins TRBV2 to TRBJ1-5, with D hard to call. The germline CDR1 and CDR2 sequences are SNHLY and FYNNEI. CDR3 length: 15 amino acids. V lost 2 bases to trimming and J lost 4 bases, with 12 bases between them. CDR3 residues: CASSELGRLNQPQHF. In nucleotides, the CDR3 is TGTGCCAGCAGTGAACTAGGCCGTCTGAATCAGCCCCAGCATTTT.

This clone was found once. The chain uses TRBV7-9 and TRBJ2-2; a possible D gene is TRBD2 (6 bases). V lost 5 bases and J lost 6, with 19 bases in between. CDR1 is SEHNR, CDR2 FQNEAQ, per germline (reference sequence). This CDR3 spans 16 amino acids. The CDR3 DNA is TGTGCCAGCAGCCCTTTTTGGGACTCTCAGGCCGGGGAGCTGTTTTTT. This translates into CASSPFWDSQAGELFF.

This clone was seen once. Other nucleotide sequences in the sample specify the same CDR3. This CDR3 is CAWSVQGDQPQHF. The CDR3 DNA reads TGTGCCTGGAGTGTACAAGGGGATCAGCCCCAGCATTTT. The chain joins TRBV30 to TRBJ1-5, with D perhaps matching TRBD1 (5 bases). This CDR3 has 13 amino acids. V lost 0 bases to trimming and J lost 5 bases, with 8 bases between them. The germline gives CDR1 GTSNPN, CDR2 SVGIG (reference sequence).

The table lists this clone with a few counts. The chain carries TRBV5-4 and TRBJ2-7; 9 positions agree with TRBD1. The V gene end was trimmed by 4 bases and the J gene end by 7 bases; junction bases not matched to a gene: 6. The germline V gene has CDR1 SGHNT and CDR2 YYREEE (reference sequence). The CDR3 extends over 13 amino acids. The CDR3 nucleotides are TGTGCCAGCAGCCGGGACAGGGCGCGGGAGCAGTACTTC. It specifies CASSRDRAREQYF.

The V call is TRBV7-2, the J call TRBJ2-3, with 7 bases matching TRBD1. The CDR3 is 14 amino acids. The junction had 7 bases not matched to a gene; V was cut back by 6 bases and J by 4 bases. Germline CDR1 SGHTA, CDR2 FQGNSA. CDR3 amino acids: CASSLRTGSDTQYF. The CDR3 DNA sequence: TGTGCCAGCAGTTTGAGGACAGGATCAGATACGCAGTATTTT.

The chain couples TRBV2 to TRBJ1-5, with D possibly matching TRBD1 (5 bases). The CDR3 is 13 amino acids. Germline lookup yields CDR1 SNHLY and CDR2 FYNNEI. Trimming took 8 bases from V and 0 from J, leaving 8 bases between them. The CDR3 region has the DNA TGTGCCAGCCGGGGGGATAGCAATCAGCCCCAGCATTTT. Translating gives CASRGDSNQPQHF.

This clone was picked up a small number of times. This sequence joins TRBV30 and TRBJ2-3; 7 nucleotides align to TRBD1. Looked up from germline, CDR1 is GTSNPN and CDR2 is SVGIG (reference sequence). V lost 1 base, J lost 11 bases, and 6 bases stayed unmatched. The CDR3 covers 12 residues. The CDR3 here is CAWSGRQGRQYF. In nucleotides, the CDR3 is TGTGCCTGGAGTGGTCGACAGGGCAGGCAGTATTTT.

This clone was seen a few times. The chain has TRBV7-2 and TRBJ2-5; TRBD2 matches at 10 bases. Looked up from germline, CDR1 is SGHTA and CDR2 is FQGNSA. Germline trimming cut 3 bases from V and 1 base from J; bases unmatched to any gene: 2. CDR3 size: 15 residues. The CDR3 DNA follows: TGTGCCAGCAGCTTCCAGCGGGGGGGCCAAGAGACCCAGTACTTC. Amino acid sequence: CASSFQRGGQETQYF.

This clone was picked up one time. This chain links TRBV5-1 with TRBJ1-4; D perhaps matches TRBD1 (5 bases). There are 14 residues in the CDR3. Trimming removed 1 base from V and 5 bases from J, with 9 bases in between. The germline CDR1 and CDR2 sequences are SGHRS and YFSETQ. The CDR3 DNA is TGCGCCAGCAGCTTGCCAGGGTTGAATGAAAAACTGTTTTTT. Translation: CASSLPGLNEKLFF.

The CDR3 DNA sequence: TGTGCCAGCAGCCCAGGGGTTTATACTGAAGCTTTCTTT. This encodes CASSPGVYTEAFF. This chain connects TRBV13 to TRBJ1-1; D is perhaps TRBD1 (6 bases). V dropped 5 bases and J dropped 5 bases, with 12 bases sitting between them. CDR3 length: 13 amino acids. CDR1 is PRHDT, CDR2 FYEKMQ, per germline (reference sequence).

The chain is built from TRBV10-3 and TRBJ2-3, with D possibly matching TRBD2 (6 bases). The CDR3 runs 16 residues. The germline V gene encodes CDR1 ENHRY and CDR2 SYGVKD. The V end was cut by 3 bases, the J end by 0 bases, with 13 bases between. The CDR3 loop reads CAISDQGGTSTDTQYF. As DNA, the CDR3 is TGTGCCATCAGTGACCAAGGCGGGACTAGCACAGATACGCAGTATTTT.

The chain uses TRBV19 and TRBJ1-5, with TRBD1 identical over 12 bases. V lost 9 bases to trimming and J lost 9 bases; unmatched junction nucleotides: 9. CDR1 and CDR2 from the germline V gene are LNHDA and SQIVND (reference sequence). This CDR3 is 14 amino acids long. The CDR3 loop is CASGTGGARRPQHF. As DNA, the CDR3 is TGTGCCAGCGGGACAGGGGGCGCGAGGCGGCCCCAGCATTTT.